Sequencing of this T cell receptor beta chain was carried out in a study of control samples from healthy donors and cancer patients. The table came from immunoSEQ multiplex PCR; TCRdb's copy has only in-frame clones and leaves some out. The data show approximately 90,000 clones, with 70% to 90% seen just once and roughly 19% held by the top ten. The CDR3 consists of 15 residues. V gene TRBV12-1 combines with J gene TRBJ1-5. TRBV12-1 is flagged as a pseudogene. The sequencing input was blood. This sequence originates from a man aged 25 to 45 in good health. The CDR3 is CASSSGLYVNQPQHF. The DNA of the CDR3 is TGTGCCAGCAGCTCCGGACTGTATGTCAATCAGCCCCAGCATTTT.